This TCR beta chain was profiled in a study of blood T cell repertoires in COVID-19. Study as a whole: Samples came from the United States, Italy and Spain, spanning acute and convalescent COVID-19. Sample material is recorded as cDNA or gDNA derived from T cells, B-cell-depleted T cells, or PBMCs.

Study processing details: Estimation of nucleated cell counts relied on the amplification of reference gene primers. Libraries were prepared by immunoSEQ multiplex PCR; TCRdb keeps only in-frame clonotypes and omits some of them. For V, J and clone size, that table is used; D and trimming come from the DNA. The sample lists 200,000 to 300,000 clones; approximately 89% were seen once. V lost 1 base, J lost 3 bases, and 5 bases stayed unmatched. Germline CDR1 reads SGHRS; CDR2 reads YFSETQ. The CDR3 is 15 amino acids. The clonotype comes from a man aged 40-50 years who had recovered from COVID-19. Input material: peripheral blood. This chain joins TRBV5-1 and TRBJ2-3; 7 bases match TRBD2. The CDR3 DNA sequence: TGCGCCAGCAGCTTGCGGGGGGTTAAGACAGATACGCAGTATTTT. Its translation is CASSLRGVKTDTQYF.